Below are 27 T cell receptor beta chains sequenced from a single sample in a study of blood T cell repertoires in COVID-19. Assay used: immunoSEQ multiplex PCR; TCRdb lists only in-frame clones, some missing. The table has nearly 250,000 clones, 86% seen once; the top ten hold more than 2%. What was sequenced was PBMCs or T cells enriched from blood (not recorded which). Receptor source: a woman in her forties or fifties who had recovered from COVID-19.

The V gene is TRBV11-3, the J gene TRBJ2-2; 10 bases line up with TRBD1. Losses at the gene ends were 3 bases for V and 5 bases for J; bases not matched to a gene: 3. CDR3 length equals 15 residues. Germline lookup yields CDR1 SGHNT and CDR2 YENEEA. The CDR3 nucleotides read TGTGCCAGCAGCTTCGACAGGGGGCATACCGGGGAGCTGTTTTTT. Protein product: CASSFDRGHTGELFF.

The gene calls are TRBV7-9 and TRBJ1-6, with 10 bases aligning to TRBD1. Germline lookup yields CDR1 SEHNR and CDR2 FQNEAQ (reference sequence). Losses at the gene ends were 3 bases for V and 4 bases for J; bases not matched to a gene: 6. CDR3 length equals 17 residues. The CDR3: CASSFPGQGTYNSPLHF. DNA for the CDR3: TGTGCCAGCAGCTTTCCGGGACAGGGGACGTATAATTCACCCCTCCACTTT. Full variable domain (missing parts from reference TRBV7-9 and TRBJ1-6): DTGVSQNPRHKITKRGQNVTFRCDPISEHNRLYWYRQTLGQGPEFLTYFQNEAQLEKSRLLSDRFSAERPKGSFSTLEIQRTEQGDSAMYLCASSFPGQGTYNSPLHFGNGTRLTVT.

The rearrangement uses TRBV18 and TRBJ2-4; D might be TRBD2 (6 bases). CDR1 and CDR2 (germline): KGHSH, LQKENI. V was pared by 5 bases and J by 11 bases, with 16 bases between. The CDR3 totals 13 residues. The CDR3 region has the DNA TGTGCCAGCTCAACCTCGGGAGTTCCCGTTCAGTACTTC. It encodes CASSTSGVPVQYF.

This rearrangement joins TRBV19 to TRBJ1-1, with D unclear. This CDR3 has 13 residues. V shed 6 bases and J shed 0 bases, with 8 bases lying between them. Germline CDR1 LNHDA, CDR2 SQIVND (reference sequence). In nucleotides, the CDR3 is TGTGCCAGTAGCGGAGACTTGAACACTGAAGCTTTCTTT. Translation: CASSGDLNTEAFF.

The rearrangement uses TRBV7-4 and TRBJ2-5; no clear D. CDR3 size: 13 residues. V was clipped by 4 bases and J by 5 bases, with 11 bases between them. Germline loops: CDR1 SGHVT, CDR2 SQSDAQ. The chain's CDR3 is CASSCRGVETQYF. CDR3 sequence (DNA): TGTGCCAGCAGCTGCCGCGGTGTTGAGACCCAGTACTTC.

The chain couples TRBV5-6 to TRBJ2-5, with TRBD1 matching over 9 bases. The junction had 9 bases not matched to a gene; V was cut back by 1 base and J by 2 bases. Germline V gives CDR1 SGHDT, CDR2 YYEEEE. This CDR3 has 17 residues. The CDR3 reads CASSLYPGTGPQETQYF. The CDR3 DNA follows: TGTGCCAGCAGCTTGTACCCTGGGACAGGGCCACAAGAGACCCAGTACTTC. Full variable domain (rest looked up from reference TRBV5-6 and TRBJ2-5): DAGVTQSPTHLIKTRGQQVTLRCSPKSGHDTVSWYQQALGQGPQFIFQYYEEEERQRGNFPDRFSGHQFPNYSSELNVNALLLGDSALYLCASSLYPGTGPQETQYFGPGTRLLVL.

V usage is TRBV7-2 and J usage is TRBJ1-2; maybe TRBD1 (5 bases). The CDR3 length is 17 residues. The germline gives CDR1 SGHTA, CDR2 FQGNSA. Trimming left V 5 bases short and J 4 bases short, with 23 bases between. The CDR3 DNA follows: TGTGCCAGCAGCCCCCGATTACCCCGGGGGGATAGCTATGGCTACACCTTC. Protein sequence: CASSPRLPRGDSYGYTF.

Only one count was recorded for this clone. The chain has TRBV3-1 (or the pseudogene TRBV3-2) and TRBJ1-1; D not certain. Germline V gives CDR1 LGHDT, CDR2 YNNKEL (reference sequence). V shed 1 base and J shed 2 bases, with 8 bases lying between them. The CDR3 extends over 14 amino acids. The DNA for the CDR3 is TGTGCCAGCAGCCAAGTCGGGGAAAACACTGAAGCTTTCTTT. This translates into CASSQVGENTEAFF.

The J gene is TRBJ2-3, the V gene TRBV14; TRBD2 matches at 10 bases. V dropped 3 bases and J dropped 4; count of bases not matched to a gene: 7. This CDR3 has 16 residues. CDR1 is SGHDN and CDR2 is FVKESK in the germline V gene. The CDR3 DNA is TGTGCCAGCAGCCAGCTGGCTAGCGGGAGCGCAGATACGCAGTATTTT. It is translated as CASSQLASGSADTQYF.

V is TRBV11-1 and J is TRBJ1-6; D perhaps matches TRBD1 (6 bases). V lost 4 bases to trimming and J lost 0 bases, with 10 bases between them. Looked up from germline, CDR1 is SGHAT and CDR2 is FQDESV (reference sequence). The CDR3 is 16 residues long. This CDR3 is CASSSGQSSYNSPLHF. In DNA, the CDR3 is TGTGCCAGCAGCTCCGGACAGAGCTCCTATAATTCACCCCTCCACTTT.

This CDR3 is CASSSRDLGKYF. The DNA of the CDR3 is TGTGCCAGCAGCTCGCGGGACCTTGGAAAGTATTTT. The V and J genes are TRBV5-6 and TRBJ2-3; possibly TRBD2 for D (6 bases). The CDR3 sequence is 12 residues long. CDR1 is SGHDT, CDR2 YYEEEE, per germline. V was pared by 3 bases and J by 13 bases, with 15 bases between.

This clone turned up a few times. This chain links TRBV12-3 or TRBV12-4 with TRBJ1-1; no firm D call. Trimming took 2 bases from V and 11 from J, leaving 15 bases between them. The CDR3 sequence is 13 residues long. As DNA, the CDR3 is TGTGCCAGCAGTTTAAGAAGCACCCGACTGGCTTTCTTT. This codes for CASSLRSTRLAFF.

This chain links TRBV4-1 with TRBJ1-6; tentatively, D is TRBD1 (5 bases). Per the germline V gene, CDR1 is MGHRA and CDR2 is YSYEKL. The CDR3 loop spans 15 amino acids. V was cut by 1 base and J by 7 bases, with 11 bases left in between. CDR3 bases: TGCGCCAGCAGCCAAGTTTGGCAGGGAAATTCACCCCTCCACTTT. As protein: CASSQVWQGNSPLHF.

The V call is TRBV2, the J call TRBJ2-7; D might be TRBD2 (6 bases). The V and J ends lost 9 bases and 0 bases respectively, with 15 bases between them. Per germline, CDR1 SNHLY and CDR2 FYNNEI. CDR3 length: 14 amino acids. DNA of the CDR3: TGTGCCAGTCGGGACGGACTAAGCTCCTACGAGCAGTACTTC. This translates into CASRDGLSSYEQYF.

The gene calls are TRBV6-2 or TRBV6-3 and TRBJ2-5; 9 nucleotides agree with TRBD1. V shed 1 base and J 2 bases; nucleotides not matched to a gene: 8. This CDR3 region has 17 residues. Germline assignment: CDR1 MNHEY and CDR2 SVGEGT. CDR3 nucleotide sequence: TGTGCCAGCAGTTACTTGAAAGGGACAGGGCTGCAAGAGACCCAGTACTTC. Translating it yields CASSYLKGTGLQETQYF.

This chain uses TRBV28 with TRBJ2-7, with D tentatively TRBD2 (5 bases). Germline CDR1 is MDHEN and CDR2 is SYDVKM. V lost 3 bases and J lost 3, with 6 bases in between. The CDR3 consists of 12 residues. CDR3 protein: CASSFEGYEQYF. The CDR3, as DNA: TGTGCCAGCAGTTTCGAGGGCTACGAGCAGTACTTC.

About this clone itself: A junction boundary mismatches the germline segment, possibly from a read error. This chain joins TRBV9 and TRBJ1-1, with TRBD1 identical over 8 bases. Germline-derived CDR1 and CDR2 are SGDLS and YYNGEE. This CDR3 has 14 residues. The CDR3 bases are TGTGCCAGCAGCTCGACGGAACAGGGGGAAGGGTGGCTCTTT. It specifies CASSSTEQGEGWLF.

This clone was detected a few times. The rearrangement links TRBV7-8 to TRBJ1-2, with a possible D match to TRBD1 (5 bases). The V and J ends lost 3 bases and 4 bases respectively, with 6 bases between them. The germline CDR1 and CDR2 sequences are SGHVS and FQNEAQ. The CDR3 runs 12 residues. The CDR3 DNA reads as TGTGCCAGCAGCTTGACAGTCTATGGCTACACCTTC. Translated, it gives CASSLTVYGYTF.

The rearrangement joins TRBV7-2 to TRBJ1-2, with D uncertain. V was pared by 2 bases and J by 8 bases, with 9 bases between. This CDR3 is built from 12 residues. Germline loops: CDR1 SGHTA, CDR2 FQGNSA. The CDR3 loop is CASSLNIYGYTF. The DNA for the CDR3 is TGTGCCAGCAGCTTAAATATCTACGGCTACACCTTC.

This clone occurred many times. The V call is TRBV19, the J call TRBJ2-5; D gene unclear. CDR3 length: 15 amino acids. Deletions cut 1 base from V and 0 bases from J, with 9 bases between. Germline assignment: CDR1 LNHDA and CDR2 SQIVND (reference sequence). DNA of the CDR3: TGTGCCAGTAGTATAGGTGGCAGAAACCAAGAGACCCAGTACTTC. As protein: CASSIGGRNQETQYF.

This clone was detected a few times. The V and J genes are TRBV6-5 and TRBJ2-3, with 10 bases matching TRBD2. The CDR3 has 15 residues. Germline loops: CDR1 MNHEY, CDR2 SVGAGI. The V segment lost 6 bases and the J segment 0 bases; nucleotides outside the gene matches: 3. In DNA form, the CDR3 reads TGTGCCAGCAGGGTGACTAGCGGGAGCACAGATACGCAGTATTTT. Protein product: CASRVTSGSTDTQYF.

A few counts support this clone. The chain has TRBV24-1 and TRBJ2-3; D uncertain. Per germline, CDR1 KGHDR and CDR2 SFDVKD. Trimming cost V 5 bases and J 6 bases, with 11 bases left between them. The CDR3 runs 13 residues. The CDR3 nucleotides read TGTGCCACCAGTGCGGAGAAGGCCGATACGCAGTATTTT. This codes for CATSAEKADTQYF.

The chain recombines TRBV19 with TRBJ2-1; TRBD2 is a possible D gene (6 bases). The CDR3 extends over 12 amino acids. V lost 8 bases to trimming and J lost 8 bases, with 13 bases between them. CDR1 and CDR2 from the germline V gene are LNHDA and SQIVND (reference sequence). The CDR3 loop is CASGTGGYEQFF. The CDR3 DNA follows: TGTGCCAGTGGGACCGGGGGATATGAGCAGTTCTTC.

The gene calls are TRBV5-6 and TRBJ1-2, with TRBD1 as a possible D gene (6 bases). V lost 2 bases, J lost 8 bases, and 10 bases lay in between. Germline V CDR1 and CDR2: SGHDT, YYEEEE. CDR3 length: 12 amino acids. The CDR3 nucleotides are TGTGCCAGCAGCTTTTTACAGGGAGGCTACACCTTC. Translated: CASSFLQGGYTF.

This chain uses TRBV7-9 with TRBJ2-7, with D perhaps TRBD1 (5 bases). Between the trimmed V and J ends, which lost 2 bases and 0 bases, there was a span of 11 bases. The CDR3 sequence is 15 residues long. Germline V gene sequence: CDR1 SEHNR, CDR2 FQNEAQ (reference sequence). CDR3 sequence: CASSLTSQGSYEQYF. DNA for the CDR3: TGTGCCAGCAGCTTAACGTCCCAGGGCTCCTACGAGCAGTACTTC.

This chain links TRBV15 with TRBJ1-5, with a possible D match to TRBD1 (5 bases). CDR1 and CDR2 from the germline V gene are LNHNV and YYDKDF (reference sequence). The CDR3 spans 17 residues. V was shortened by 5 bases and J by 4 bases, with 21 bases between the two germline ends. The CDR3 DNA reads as TGTGCCACCAGCCCGCCGAAAGGGGTATCCCGGAATCAGCCCCAGCATTTT. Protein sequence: CATSPPKGVSRNQPQHF.

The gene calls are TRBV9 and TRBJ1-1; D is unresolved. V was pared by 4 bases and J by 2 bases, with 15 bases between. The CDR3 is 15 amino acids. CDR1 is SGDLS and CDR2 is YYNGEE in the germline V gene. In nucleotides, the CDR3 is TGTGCCAGCAGCCCCCTCCTGGACTTAAACACTGAAGCTTTCTTT. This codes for CASSPLLDLNTEAFF.